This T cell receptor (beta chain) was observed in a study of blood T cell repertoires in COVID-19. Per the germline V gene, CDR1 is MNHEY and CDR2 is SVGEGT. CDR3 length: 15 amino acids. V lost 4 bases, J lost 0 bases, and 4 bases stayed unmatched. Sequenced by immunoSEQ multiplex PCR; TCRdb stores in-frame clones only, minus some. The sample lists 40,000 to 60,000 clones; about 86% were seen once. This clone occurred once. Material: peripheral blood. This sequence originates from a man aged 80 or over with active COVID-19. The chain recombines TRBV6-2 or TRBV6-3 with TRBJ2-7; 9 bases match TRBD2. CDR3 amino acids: CASSFRSGSSYEQYF. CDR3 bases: TGTGCCAGCAGTTTCCGTAGCGGGAGCTCCTACGAGCAGTACTTC.